Sequencing of this T cell receptor (beta chain) was carried out in a study of blood T cells in healthy people across ages. Findings and caveats of the study: Both higher diversity and more naive CD4+ cells marked long-lived donors when set against aged donors.

Each individual donor underwent a draw of roughly 10 milliliters of peripheral blood. Of note for this clonotype: Its target is not known.

Sample-barcoded 5' priming and a J-beta primer mix drove a second PCR of about 7 to 12 cycles. TCRdb re-analysed the 5' RACE reads in MiXCR, keeping a single row per CDR3 protein. The table includes hundreds of thousands of distinct CDR3 sequences, roughly 30% detected once. The V end lost 11 bases, the J end lost 4 bases, and 23 bases lay between the germline ends. In germline, CDR1 is ENHRY, CDR2 SYGVKD. The CDR3 has 16 residues. The clonotype originates from a woman older than 75 in good health. Specimen: blood. The rearrangement links TRBV10-3 to TRBJ2-2; possibly TRBD1 for D (7 bases). The CDR3 DNA reads TGTGCCGTCGCTATCGGAGGGGGCGCAGGCACCGGGGAGCTGTTTTTT. It codes for CAVAIGGGAGTGELFF.